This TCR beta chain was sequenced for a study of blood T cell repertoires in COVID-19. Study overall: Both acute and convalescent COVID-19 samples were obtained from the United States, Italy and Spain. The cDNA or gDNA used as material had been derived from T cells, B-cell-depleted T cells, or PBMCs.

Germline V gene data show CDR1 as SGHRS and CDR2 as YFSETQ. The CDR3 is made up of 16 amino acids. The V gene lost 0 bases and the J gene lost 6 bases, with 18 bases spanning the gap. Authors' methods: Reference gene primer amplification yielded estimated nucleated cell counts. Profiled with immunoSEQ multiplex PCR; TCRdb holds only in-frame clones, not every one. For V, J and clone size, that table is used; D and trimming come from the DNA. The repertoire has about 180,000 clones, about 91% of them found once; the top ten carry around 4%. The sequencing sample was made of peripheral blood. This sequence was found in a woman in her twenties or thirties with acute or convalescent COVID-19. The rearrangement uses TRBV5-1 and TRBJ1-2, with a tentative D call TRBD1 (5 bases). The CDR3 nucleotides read TGCGCCAGCAGCTTGGAGGATTGGGGGGGTTATGATGGCTACACCTTC. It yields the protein CASSLEDWGGYDGYTF.